This is a list of T cell receptor beta chains from one sample in a study of T-cell memory formation after mild COVID-19. Via MiXCR, TCRdb re-called the 5' RACE reads, giving one row per CDR3 protein. The sample has approximately 400,000 distinct CDR3 sequences; 15% to 20% are singletons. The sample was PBMCs or a T cell subset sorted from them (not recorded which). These receptors all come from a man between 18 and 29 years old who had mild COVID-19 (a few samples of this study predate the infection). Cell type and time point are not known. Both conserved end residues are part of each CDR3. Fields, in order: V gene, J gene, D gene, clone size, CDR3 protein, CDR3 DNA. The D gene is left open where the match is weak. Size is stated for part of the rows, as once, few or many counts, or as a class when the clone is expanded.

TRBV15	TRBJ1-4	NA	few	CATSRDRPGNEKLFF	TGTGCCACCAGCAGAGATCGGCCCGGGAATGAAAAACTGTTTTTT
TRBV4-1	TRBJ2-7	NA	many	CASSQPDNSYEQYF	TGCGCCAGCAGCCAACCGGACAACTCCTACGAGCAGTACTTC
TRBV7-2	TRBJ2-2	NA	NA	CASSFSRTATGELFF	TGTGCCAGCAGCTTTTCTAGGACAGCCACCGGGGAGCTGTTTTTT
TRBV5-5	TRBJ2-1	TRBD2	NA	CASSLPGTSGGHNEQFF	TGTGCCAGCAGCCTTCCCGGGACTAGCGGGGGCCATAATGAGCAGTTCTTC
TRBV27	TRBJ2-7	NA	NA	CAAAPRGAYEQYF	TGTGCCGCCGCGCCCAGGGGGGCGTACGAGCAGTACTTC
TRBV27	TRBJ1-4	NA	few	CASGWGPESEKLFF	TGTGCCAGCGGCTGGGGCCCGGAAAGTGAAAAACTGTTTTTT
TRBV3-1	TRBJ1-1	TRBD1	few	CASSQVPGQGYTEAFF	TGTGCCAGCAGCCAAGTTCCCGGACAGGGGTATACTGAAGCTTTCTTT
TRBV4-2	TRBJ2-2	NA	many	CASSQDLRDGELFF	TGTGCCAGCAGCCAAGATCTTAGGGACGGGGAGCTGTTTTTT
TRBV6-2/TRBV6-3	TRBJ1-6	NA	few	CASSPTAENSPLHF	TGTGCCAGCAGCCCGACGGCAGAGAATTCACCCCTCCACTTT
TRBV27	TRBJ1-2	NA	NA	CASSLSGDRGYTF	TGTGCCAGCAGTTTATCAGGGGATCGGGGCTACACCTTC
TRBV4-1	TRBJ2-3	TRBD1	few	CASSRLLGQGAHDTQYF	TGCGCCAGCAGCCGTCTCCTGGGACAGGGGGCCCACGATACGCAGTATTTT
TRBV15	TRBJ2-2	NA	NA	CATTRDQDGNTGELFF	TGTGCCACCACCCGAGATCAGGACGGGAACACCGGGGAGCTGTTTTTT
TRBV27	TRBJ2-2	NA	NA	CASSSGAPITGELFF	TGTGCCAGCAGTTCGGGGGCGCCGATAACCGGGGAGCTGTTTTTT
TRBV19	TRBJ2-5	NA	many	CASSIRGETQYF	TGTGCCAGCAGTATCAGGGGAGAGACCCAGTACTTC
TRBV18	TRBJ1-2	NA	few	CASSPPRGLYGYTF	TGTGCCAGCTCACCACCGCGAGGGTTATATGGCTACACCTTC
TRBV5-1	TRBJ2-2	TRBD1	few	CASSLWSGTGRGGELFF	TGCGCCAGCAGCTTGTGGTCCGGGACAGGGAGAGGCGGGGAGCTGTTTTTT
TRBV27	TRBJ2-3	NA	once	CASSLDLGAQYF	TGTGCCAGCAGTTTAGATCTAGGAGCGCAGTATTTT
TRBV6-6	TRBJ2-2	TRBD1	many	CASSRQDRVNGELFF	TGTGCCAGCAGTCGGCAGGACAGGGTGAACGGGGAGCTGTTTTTT
TRBV7-2	TRBJ2-1	TRBD2	NA	CASSRASGAYNEQFF	TGTGCCAGCAGCAGGGCTAGCGGGGCCTACAATGAGCAGTTCTTC
TRBV6-2/TRBV6-3	TRBJ1-3	NA	NA	CASFAFGNTIYF	TGTGCCAGCTTCGCATTTGGAAACACCATATATTTT
TRBV7-9	TRBJ2-5	NA	NA	CASSQAEETRYF	TGTGCCAGCAGCCAGGCTGAAGAGACCCGGTACTTC
TRBV7-2	TRBJ2-2	NA	NA	CASSGPGKGNTGELFF	TGTGCCAGCAGCGGTCCGGGGAAGGGGAACACCGGGGAGCTGTTTTTT
TRBV6-6	TRBJ1-2	NA	NA	CASSPFVGYTF	TGTGCCAGCAGCCCCTTCGTTGGCTACACCTTC
TRBV5-1	TRBJ1-1	NA	NA	CASRSGPQHQNTEAFF	TGCGCCAGCAGATCCGGGCCGCAGCACCAGAACACTGAAGCTTTCTTT
TRBV20-1	TRBJ1-1	NA	few	CSARGEGPKTEAFF	TGCAGTGCTAGAGGGGAGGGACCGAAGACTGAAGCTTTCTTT
TRBV7-9	TRBJ2-5	TRBD2	NA	CASRPGGAGETQYF	TGTGCCAGCCGACCCGGGGGGGCCGGAGAGACCCAGTACTTC
TRBV7-6	TRBJ2-7	NA	NA	CASSLRGAGTATYEQYF	TGTGCCAGCAGCTTAAGGGGGGCCGGGACAGCGACCTACGAGCAGTACTTC
TRBV19	TRBJ1-5	TRBD1	few	CASSSRDSQPQHF	TGTGCCAGTAGTAGCAGGGACAGTCAGCCCCAGCATTTT
TRBV3-1	TRBJ2-7	NA	few	CASSHGQIRGYEQYF	TGTGCCAGCAGCCACGGGCAGATCCGAGGCTACGAGCAGTACTTC
TRBV24-1	TRBJ1-2	NA	many	CATSPGSSVYGYTF	TGTGCCACCAGTCCCGGAAGTTCGGTATATGGCTACACCTTC
TRBV19	TRBJ2-5	NA	NA	CASSIGRSGKTQYF	TGTGCCAGTAGTATCGGACGGTCCGGCAAGACCCAGTACTTC